This entry lists 31 T cell receptor beta chains sequenced from one sample in a study of molecular identifiers for immune sequencing clone quantification. TCRdb independently ran MiXCR on the PCR reads; one entry per CDR3 protein. Of around 470,000 distinct CDR3 sequences detected, under 30% appear once; the ten largest clones hold around 0.76%. The material sequenced was naive CD8+ T cells from blood, with Jurkat cell RNA spiked in. Subset indicated: FACS-sorted CD8+CD4-CCR7+CD45RA+ naive T cells. The receptors here all came from a human donor in good health. Some libraries in this study had Jurkat cell RNA spiked in.

This clonotype was counted a few times. The chain couples TRBV9 to TRBJ2-3; 8 bases map to TRBD2. In germline, CDR1 is SGDLS, CDR2 YYNGEE. This CDR3 region has 16 residues. Losses at the gene ends were 0 bases for V and 0 bases for J; bases not matched to a gene: 3. The CDR3 nucleotides are TGTGCCAGCAGCGTAGGGACTAGCTCAAGCACAGATACGCAGTATTTT. Translating it yields CASSVGTSSSTDTQYF.

This clonotype was counted a few times. A read error may produce the germline difference seen at one junction end. This chain links TRBV12-3 or TRBV12-4 with TRBJ1-2; D is ambiguous. The CDR3 is 13 residues long. CDR3 bases: TGTGCCAGCAGCCCCACAACTAGCTATGGCTACGCCTTC. It encodes CASSPTTSYGYAF.

This clonotype occurred a few times. The CDR3 loop is CASSPFGQTYEQYF. The CDR3 DNA reads TGTGCCAGCAGCCCCTTTGGACAGACCTACGAGCAGTACTTC. The chain uses TRBV6-1 and TRBJ2-7; TRBD1 might be the D (6 bases). Trimming shortened V by 6 bases and J by 2 bases, and 14 bases separated the two germline ends. CDR1 MNHNS and CDR2 SASEGT come from the germline V gene. The CDR3 spans 14 residues.

This clonotype occurred a few times. The rearrangement links TRBV6-2 or TRBV6-3 to TRBJ2-5; D is perhaps TRBD1 (6 bases). The length of the CDR3 is 15 residues. Germline V gene data show CDR1 as MNHEY and CDR2 as SVGEGT. The V end lost 2 bases, the J end lost 4 bases, and 14 bases lay between the germline ends. The CDR3: CASSYGGGRLETQYF. As DNA, the CDR3 is TGTGCCAGCAGTTACGGTGGGGGCCGTTTAGAGACCCAGTACTTC.

This clonotype was seen more than once but under ten times. This chain connects TRBV9 to TRBJ2-1; TRBD2 aligns across 8 bases. CDR1 SGDLS and CDR2 YYNGEE come from the germline V gene. CDR3 length: 18 residues. After removal of 0 bases from V and 0 bases from J, the junction contained 8 bases not matched to a gene. The chain's CDR3 is CASSVGGSGTSSYNEQFF. Written as DNA, the CDR3 is TGTGCCAGCAGCGTAGGGGGTAGCGGGACAAGCTCCTACAATGAGCAGTTCTTC.

Comments on this clonotype: The junction shows a germline mismatch at one end, possibly a read error. The chain links TRBV11-3 to TRBJ2-1; D gene ambiguous. CDR3 length: 14 amino acids. In germline, CDR1 is SGHNT, CDR2 YENEEA. The CDR3 sequence: CASSLEATDNEQLF. For the CDR3, the DNA is TGTGCCAGCAGCTTAGAAGCCACTGACAATGAGCAGCTCTTC.

Ten or more counts support this clonotype. Written as DNA, the CDR3 is TGTGCCAGCGAGGCAACCTCTGGAAACACCATATATTTT. Residues: CASEATSGNTIYF. This rearrangement joins TRBV7-9 to TRBJ1-3; D is unclear. This CDR3 has 13 residues. Trimming shortened V by 8 bases and J by 0 bases, and 8 bases separated the two germline ends. Germline V lookup: CDR1 SEHNR, CDR2 FQNEAQ (reference sequence).

With respect to this clonotype: The conserved phenylalanine or tryptophan is not found at the CDR3 terminus, so this likely reflects a read error. The rearrangement links TRBV30 to TRBJ1-2, with a possible D match to TRBD1 (5 bases). The CDR3 is 13 residues long. The germline gives CDR1 GTSNPN, CDR2 SVGIG (reference sequence). V lost 5 bases and J lost 4, with 14 bases in between. The CDR3 DNA follows: TGTGCCTGGGTCGGGGACGGGATCTATGGCTACACCTAC. It translates to CAWVGDGIYGYTY.

This clonotype was recorded at least ten times. The chain uses TRBV15 and TRBJ1-1; D remains unclear. Trimming removed 1 base from V and 1 base from J, with 4 bases in between. This CDR3 is built from 13 residues. Germline V gives CDR1 LNHNV, CDR2 YYDKDF (reference sequence). The CDR3 nucleotides read TGTGCCACCAGCAGAGTGGAGAACACTGAAGCTTTCTTT. This translates into CATSRVENTEAFF.

This clonotype showed up just a few times. The chain combines TRBV4-3 with TRBJ2-1; TRBD1 matches 9 bases. The CDR3 sequence is 16 residues long. Per germline, CDR1 LGHNA and CDR2 YSLEER. Germline trimming cut 0 bases from V and 5 bases from J; bases unmatched to any gene: 5. CDR3 protein: CASSQDGGTGNNEQFF. The CDR3 DNA reads TGCGCCAGCAGCCAAGATGGCGGGACAGGGAACAATGAGCAGTTCTTC.

This clonotype was observed a few times. V gene TRBV4-3 combines with J gene TRBJ2-7; D perhaps matches TRBD1 (5 bases). Germline V gene sequence: CDR1 LGHNA, CDR2 YSLEER. The CDR3 has 15 residues. V was shortened by 0 bases and J by 1 base, with 10 bases between the two germline ends. CDR3 sequence (DNA): TGCGCCAGCAGCCAAGATCACCAGGGATCCTACGAGCAGTACTTC. The encoded protein is CASSQDHQGSYEQYF.

The genes are TRBV9 and TRBJ2-4; 15 positions agree with TRBD2. The CDR3 covers 19 residues. Germline assignment: CDR1 SGDLS and CDR2 YYNGEE. Germline trimming cut 3 bases from V and 8 bases from J; bases unmatched to any gene: 15. DNA for the CDR3: TGTGCCAGCAGCGAGGCCGACGGACTAGCGGGGGGGCCGAGAGACATTCAGTACTTC. The encoded protein is CASSEADGLAGGPRDIQYF.

This clonotype has a handful of counts. The CDR3 bases are TGTGCCAGCAGCTTACCCGGGACAGACACCTACGAGCAGTACTTC. This gives the protein CASSLPGTDTYEQYF. The chain uses TRBV7-9 and TRBJ2-7; 7 bases map to TRBD1. Per germline, CDR1 SEHNR and CDR2 FQNEAQ (reference sequence). The V and J ends lost 2 bases and 2 bases, in that order; junction bases with no gene match: 6. This CDR3 is built from 15 residues.

Comment on this clonotype: This may be a read error: a much more frequent sequence differs by one nucleotide. The V and J genes are TRBV7-9 and TRBJ2-3, with 7 bases that match TRBD1. The DNA end lines up better with TRBJ1-5; the J call may be wrong. Germline CDR1 reads SEHNR; CDR2 reads FQNEAQ (reference sequence). The CDR3 has 15 residues. The DNA for the CDR3 is TGTGCCAGCAGCTTAGCCGGCACAGGGGAAGATACGCAGCATTTT. The encoded protein is CASSLAGTGEDTQHF.

There are a few counts of this clonotype. The V gene is TRBV27, the J gene TRBJ2-2, with 11 bases lining up with TRBD1. The V gene end was trimmed by 4 bases and the J gene end by 5 bases; junction bases not matched to a gene: 12. There are 18 residues in the CDR3. Germline CDR1 MNHEY, CDR2 SMNVEV (reference sequence). The CDR3 loop is CASSSRTGGRDLTGELFF. The CDR3 DNA is TGTGCCAGCAGTTCACGGACAGGGGGCAGGGACTTGACCGGGGAGCTGTTTTTT.

This clonotype was seen many times. The V gene is TRBV30, the J gene TRBJ2-3, with D tentatively TRBD1 (6 bases). The germline V gene has CDR1 GTSNPN and CDR2 SVGIG (reference sequence). This CDR3 is 12 amino acids long. The V end lost 4 bases, the J end lost 15 bases, and 20 bases lay between the germline ends. The DNA for the CDR3 is TGTGCCTGGATCGGCGACGCAGGGGTCCCATATTTT. This translates into CAWIGDAGVPYF.

The chain carries TRBV5-4 and TRBJ2-7, with 11 bases aligning to TRBD2. The CDR3 is 15 residues long. Germline values: CDR1 SGHNT, CDR2 YYREEE (reference sequence). With V trimmed by 4 bases and J by 0 bases, 3 bases remained unmatched. In DNA form, the CDR3 reads TGTGCCAGCAGCGTAGGACTAGCGGGCTCCTACGAGCAGTACTTC. It specifies CASSVGLAGSYEQYF.

The table lists this clonotype with many counts. This chain uses TRBV27 with TRBJ2-3; 10 bases are shared with TRBD2. The germline CDR1 and CDR2 sequences are MNHEY and SMNVEV (reference sequence). The V segment lost 8 bases and the J segment 1 base; nucleotides outside the gene matches: 18. This CDR3 has 19 amino acids. The CDR3 DNA reads as TGTGCCAGCGGCAGCGGGGGGGCCCAAATTCTCTTTGGCACAGATACGCAGTATTTT. Translating it yields CASGSGGAQILFGTDTQYF.

In its sample, this clonotype was seen many times. The genes are TRBV5-5 and TRBJ2-3; 7 bases fit TRBD2. The CDR3 runs 17 residues. Germline assignment: CDR1 SGHKS and CDR2 YYEKEE (reference sequence). V lost 4 bases and J lost 2; bases outside the gene matches: 13. The CDR3 DNA reads TGTGCCAGCAGCAACGGCGGGAGTAGGGTTGTCACAGATACGCAGTATTTT. The encoded protein is CASSNGGSRVVTDTQYF.

The V call is TRBV4-1, the J call TRBJ2-1; 10 bases line up with TRBD2. The junction had 8 bases not matched to a gene; V was cut back by 1 base and J by 5 bases. Germline assignment: CDR1 MGHRA and CDR2 YSYEKL. This CDR3 is 17 amino acids long. CDR3 protein: CASSQGLAGVGDNEQFF. For the CDR3, the DNA is TGCGCCAGCAGCCAAGGTCTAGCGGGAGTCGGGGACAATGAGCAGTTCTTC.

This clonotype came up a few times. CDR3 coding DNA: TGCAGTGCTGCGACAGGGAATCCAGAAGCTTTCTTT. Its translation: CSAATGNPEAFF. The rearrangement joins TRBV20-1 to TRBJ1-1; 7 nucleotides agree with TRBD1. The V gene's germline CDR1 is DFQATT and CDR2 SNEGSKA (reference sequence). With 5 bases clipped from V and 8 bases from J, the junction kept 8 bases outside the gene matches. The CDR3 is 12 residues long.

The chain recombines TRBV7-3 with TRBJ2-3; a possible D gene is TRBD2 (6 bases). V lost 3 bases and J lost 3, with 13 bases in between. In germline, CDR1 is SGHTA, CDR2 FQGTGA. The CDR3 loop spans 15 amino acids. CDR3 residues: CASSFTGEGTDTQYF. The CDR3 region has the DNA TGTGCCAGCAGCTTTACGGGAGAAGGGACAGATACGCAGTATTTT.

This clonotype occurred many times. The CDR3 nucleotides read TGCGCCAGCAGCTTGTACTCAGGACAAGAGACCCAGTACTTC. Amino acids: CASSLYSGQETQYF. This rearrangement joins TRBV5-1 to TRBJ2-5; D is undetermined. The CDR3 totals 14 residues. Trimming stripped 1 base from V and 2 bases from J, with 9 bases between. Per germline, CDR1 SGHRS and CDR2 YFSETQ.

As concerns this clonotype: The junction and the germline gene differ at one end; a read error may be behind it. This chain connects TRBV28 to TRBJ1-2; D is possibly TRBD1 (5 bases). This CDR3 has 14 amino acids. CDR1 MDHEN and CDR2 SYDVKM come from the germline V gene. CDR3 nucleotides: TGTGCCAGCAGTTTAGATCAGGGTTCCTATGGCTACGCCTTC. The encoded protein is CASSLDQGSYGYAF.

Concerning this clonotype: A much larger clone is a single base away; this may be a read error. This chain connects TRBV5-1 to TRBJ1-1; possible D gene TRBD1, 5 bases. Germline assignment: CDR1 SGHRS and CDR2 YFSETQ. Trimming stripped 4 bases from V and 6 bases from J, with 13 bases between. The CDR3 contains 13 residues. CDR3 loop: CASSRGGSAEAFF. For the CDR3, the DNA is TGCGCCAGCAGCCGCGGGGGGTCAGCTGAAGCTTTCTTT.

This clonotype was seen a few times. The chain uses TRBV24-1 and TRBJ2-4; D remains unclear. CDR3 length equals 14 residues. From germline, CDR1 is KGHDR and CDR2 SFDVKD. V lost 1 base to trimming and J lost 7 bases, with 10 bases between them. CDR3 sequence reads: CATSDFGHFNIQYF. The CDR3 DNA reads TGTGCCACCAGTGATTTCGGGCACTTTAACATTCAGTACTTC.

The table lists this clonotype with a few counts. The gene calls are TRBV12-3 or TRBV12-4 and TRBJ2-5; 9 nucleotides match TRBD2. This CDR3 spans 16 amino acids. The junction had 9 bases not matched to a gene; V was cut back by 3 bases and J by 4 bases. CDR3 loop: CASSFIRLAGPETQYF. The CDR3 DNA sequence: TGTGCCAGCAGTTTTATAAGGCTAGCGGGGCCAGAGACCCAGTACTTC.

V and J are TRBV5-1 and TRBJ1-2; 7 bases are shared with TRBD1. CDR1 is SGHRS and CDR2 is YFSETQ in the germline V gene. V dropped 2 bases and J dropped 2; count of bases not matched to a gene: 6. This CDR3 has 15 residues. CDR3 sequence (DNA): TGCGCCAGCAGCTTCGCTACAGGGGTAAACTATGGCTACACCTTC. Its translation: CASSFATGVNYGYTF.

The chain has TRBV4-2 and TRBJ2-7; 11 bases match TRBD2. Germline loops: CDR1 LGHNA, CDR2 YNFKEQ. The J segment lost 3 bases and the V segment lost 1 base, leaving 2 bases of the junction unmatched. The CDR3 contains 15 residues. The DNA for the CDR3 is TGTGCCAGCAGCCAAGGACTAGCGGGACGCTACGAGCAGTACTTC. This translates into CASSQGLAGRYEQYF.

In regard to this clonotype: Just one base apart from a much larger clone, this may be a read error. V and J are TRBV20-1 and TRBJ1-1, with TRBD1 matching 8 bases. The CDR3 covers 16 residues. Germline-derived CDR1 and CDR2 are DFQATT and SNEGSKA (reference sequence). CDR3 loop: CSAGDYQGARDTEAFF. CDR3 DNA sequence: TGCAGTGCTGGAGATTATCAGGGGGCGCGGGACACTGAAGCTTTCTTT.

This clonotype was recorded a few times. The rearrangement links TRBV5-6 to TRBJ2-2, with TRBD2 matching over 7 bases. With V trimmed by 1 base and J by 0 bases, 12 bases remained unmatched. Germline CDR1 is SGHDT and CDR2 is YYEEEE. This CDR3 region has 19 residues. The CDR3 DNA reads TGTGCCAGCAGCTTGATCTTTGGTAGCGGGCAAACGAACACCGGGGAGCTGTTTTTT. This gives the protein CASSLIFGSGQTNTGELFF.